Listed below are T cell receptor beta chains from one sample, sequenced in a study of monozygotic twins with inflammatory bowel disease. One entry per CDR3 protein, without DNA, is what TCRdb gives after re-calling the 5' RACE reads. The listing records 45,000 or so distinct CDR3 sequences. The sequenced sample was blood. Every receptor here comes from a human donor with ulcerative colitis or Crohn's disease, or a healthy co-twin of an affected twin (not recorded which). The CDR3 runs from the conserved cysteine through the conserved F or W. Rows may omit the clone size; those that give it use once, few, many or a size class.

J gene | CDR3 length | V gene | clone size | CDR3 protein
TRBJ2-2 | 14 | TRBV5-5 | NA | CASSGTPNTGELFF
TRBJ2-7 | 17 | TRBV7-6 | NA | CASSQGGGRHYSYEQYF
TRBJ1-5 | 15 | TRBV28 | NA | CASSHPTGLGQPQHF
TRBJ1-5 | 14 | TRBV20-1 | NA | CSARVGGTGQPQHF
TRBJ2-3 | 15 | TRBV7-9 | NA | CASSFQVGSTDTQYF
TRBJ1-5 | 14 | TRBV28 | NA | CASTLQGANQPQHF
TRBJ1-1 | 14 | TRBV5-5 | NA | CASSSLTANTEAFF
TRBJ2-5 | 16 | TRBV5-6 | NA | CASSERTGGPGETQYF
TRBJ1-5 | 17 | TRBV7-2 | NA | CASSYPGTGNSNQPQHF
TRBJ2-3 | 14 | TRBV28 | NA | CASSLEQGADTQYF
TRBJ2-5 | 14 | TRBV7-2 | NA | CASNPTGTQETQYF
TRBJ2-5 | 13 | TRBV6-6 | NA | CASSLTQQETQYF
TRBJ1-6 | 14 | TRBV19 | NA | CASSAQTYNSPLHF
TRBJ2-2 | 16 | TRBV10-3 | NA | CAISRQGMAGTGELFF
TRBJ2-2 | 17 | TRBV19 | NA | CASRRPSAGGAAGELFF
TRBJ2-5 | 15 | TRBV19 | NA | CASSPGRADQETQYF
TRBJ2-7 | 11 | TRBV29-1 | NA | CSVDRGPKQYF
TRBJ1-1 | 11 | TRBV18 | NA | CASSPITEAFF
TRBJ2-3 | 18 | TRBV24-1 | NA | CATSDLPLAGGSTDTQYF
TRBJ1-4 | 15 | TRBV5-1 | NA | CASSLETAGNEKLFF
TRBJ2-2 | 16 | TRBV7-9 | medium-sized | CASSPVVGAPTGELFF
TRBJ1-5 | 14 | TRBV19 | NA | CASSDPMRDQPQHF
TRBJ1-3 | 13 | TRBV12-3/TRBV12-4 | NA | CASSFGTGNTIYF
TRBJ2-1 | 14 | TRBV3-1 | NA | CASSSLAGFNEQFF
TRBJ1-1 | 15 | TRBV7-9 | NA | CASSLGISGGPEAFF
TRBJ1-2 | 11 | TRBV29-1 | NA | CSVAQGYGYTF
TRBJ2-4 | 15 | TRBV4-3 | NA | CASSQELLAKNIQYF
TRBJ1-5 | 12 | TRBV24-1 | NA | CATSAGPQPQHF
TRBJ1-1 | 12 | TRBV6-2/TRBV6-3 | NA | CASSLTNTEAFF
TRBJ1-1 | 14 | TRBV27 | NA | CASSLGPTNTEAFF
TRBJ1-1 | 14 | TRBV5-4 | NA | CASSLARANTEAFF
TRBJ2-7 | 16 | TRBV7-6 | NA | CASSLGFGGLDYEQYF
TRBJ2-3 | 13 | TRBV2 | NA | CASSHRDTDTQYF
TRBJ1-1 | 14 | TRBV28 | NA | CASSLAGLRTEAFF
TRBJ1-6 | 14 | TRBV14 | NA | CASSQGPSTSPLHF
TRBJ1-4 | 13 | TRBV15 | NA | CATSRGTGEKLFF
TRBJ2-1 | 12 | TRBV4-2 | NA | CASSPGGNEQFF
TRBJ1-5 | 17 | TRBV5-1 | NA | CASSWGEGGSRNQPQHF
TRBJ2-1 | 15 | TRBV3-1 | NA | CASSRTSGSIDEQFF
TRBJ1-3 | 16 | TRBV4-1 | NA | CASSPGETGIGNTIYF
TRBJ2-6 | 21 | TRBV28 | NA | CASSLLQVKVSLSSGANVLTF
TRBJ1-5 | 15 | TRBV10-3 | NA | CAISEGQAHNQPQHF
TRBJ2-3 | 14 | TRBV20-1 | NA | CSASRAGVRDTQYF
TRBJ2-2 | 15 | TRBV11-2 | NA | CASSSRDRGRRELFF
TRBJ1-1 | 14 | TRBV7-2 | NA | CASSPHQVNTEAFF
TRBJ1-6 | 14 | TRBV3-1 | NA | CASSRGTGDSPLHF
TRBJ2-3 | 17 | TRBV19 | NA | CASSSTGTAPGADTQYF
TRBJ1-5 | 16 | TRBV4-1 | NA | CASSQGSVGGNQPQHF
TRBJ1-1 | 12 | TRBV30 | NA | CAWISSGSEAFF
TRBJ2-2 | 16 | TRBV18 | NA | CASSDSGRGDTGELFF
TRBJ2-2 | 15 | TRBV12-3/TRBV12-4 | NA | CASSSLGGRIGELFF
TRBJ2-1 | 13 | TRBV20-1 | NA | CSARKPSYNEQFF
TRBJ2-1 | 16 | TRBV6-4 | NA | CASSDSGGTGVDEQFF
TRBJ1-3 | 14 | TRBV5-1 | NA | CASSLGSPGNTIYF
TRBJ2-3 | 16 | TRBV3-1 | NA | CASSIEYSGGTDTQYF
TRBJ2-1 | 14 | TRBV20-1 | NA | CSASLGLRDNEQFF